A single sample gave rise to the 23 T cell receptor beta chains below, sequenced in a study of OX40 agonist ivuxolimab in advanced cancers. Clones were sequenced by immunoSEQ multiplex PCR, and TCRdb holds only the in-frame ones, with some missing. Of under 150,000 clones in the sample, over 75% were seen once. The sequencing here drew on CD4+ or CD8+ T cells sorted from blood, taken in a trial of the OX40 agonist ivuxolimab. These receptors all come from an adult with an advanced solid tumor such as melanoma, head and neck, liver or kidney cancer.

The chain employs TRBV29-1 and TRBJ2-2; D may be TRBD1 or TRBD2 (5 bases each). In germline, CDR1 is SQVTM, CDR2 ANQGSEA. Trimming removed 2 bases from V and 6 bases from J, with 10 bases in between. The CDR3 loop spans 13 amino acids. This CDR3 is CSVEMRGPGELFF. DNA for the CDR3: TGCAGCGTTGAAATGAGGGGCCCCGGGGAGCTGTTTTTT.

A single count supports this clone. The chain couples TRBV7-3 to TRBJ2-2; 7 bases are shared with TRBD2. Germline V gene sequence: CDR1 SGHTA, CDR2 FQGTGA. The CDR3 runs 16 residues. Germline trimming cut 5 bases from V and 2 bases from J; bases unmatched to any gene: 8. The CDR3 loop reads CASSPQLASNTGELFF. The CDR3 DNA reads as TGTGCCAGCAGCCCACAACTAGCGTCTAACACCGGGGAGCTGTTTTTT.

The sample holds one count of this clone. The chain combines TRBV2 with TRBJ1-2; no reliable D call. The V and J ends lost 4 bases and 1 base respectively, with 10 bases between them. The CDR3 consists of 14 residues. CDR1 SNHLY and CDR2 FYNNEI come from the germline V gene. CDR3: CASSVGRDNYGYTF. The DNA of the CDR3 is TGTGCCAGCAGTGTCGGCAGAGATAACTATGGCTACACCTTC.

V usage is TRBV28 and J usage is TRBJ1-2; D call uncertain. V dropped 2 bases and J dropped 4 bases, with 8 bases sitting between them. Germline V gives CDR1 MDHEN, CDR2 SYDVKM. The CDR3 is 13 amino acids. The CDR3 DNA reads TGTGCCAGCAGTTTACTAGATCCCTATGGCTACACCTTC. Protein: CASSLLDPYGYTF.

This sequence joins TRBV9 and TRBJ1-2, with 7 bases identical to TRBD1. Germline assignment: CDR1 SGDLS and CDR2 YYNGEE. The CDR3 sequence is 16 residues long. J was trimmed by 5 bases and V by 4 bases; bases with no gene match: 14. The CDR3 nucleotides read TGTGCCAGCAGCCCCCGGACAGGCCGCGCCCTATATGGCTACACCTTC. It yields the protein CASSPRTGRALYGYTF.

The V call is TRBV5-4, the J call TRBJ1-4, with 9 bases that match TRBD1. Germline V gene data show CDR1 as SGHNT and CDR2 as YYREEE (reference sequence). This CDR3 has 14 residues. V trimming: 5 bases; J trimming: 6 bases; junction bases outside the gene matches: 5. The CDR3 sequence is CASSFWDRDEKLFF. The CDR3 DNA sequence: TGTGCCAGCAGTTTTTGGGACAGGGATGAAAAACTGTTTTTT.

A single count supports this clone. The chain has TRBV9 and TRBJ2-2; 8 bases fit TRBD2. V lost 0 bases to trimming and J lost 3 bases; unmatched junction nucleotides: 1. Germline V gene sequence: CDR1 SGDLS, CDR2 YYNGEE. The CDR3 runs 15 residues. The CDR3 sequence is CASSVAGGYTGELFF. The CDR3 coding sequence is TGTGCCAGCAGCGTAGCGGGGGGGTACACCGGGGAGCTGTTTTTT. Full variable domain (missing parts from reference TRBV9 and TRBJ2-2): DSGVTQTPKHLITATGQRVTLRCSPRSGDLSVYWYQQSLDQGLQFLIQYYNGEERAKGNILERFSAQQFPDLHSELNLSSLELGDSALYFCASSVAGGYTGELFFGEGSRLTVL.

The CDR3 protein is CASSVGAGGSNEKLFF. The CDR3 DNA reads as TGTGCCAGCAGCGTGGGGGCCGGGGGGAGTAATGAAAAACTGTTTTTT. V gene TRBV5-4 combines with J gene TRBJ1-4; TRBD1 is a possible D gene (6 bases). V lost 4 bases and J lost 4, with 17 bases in between. There are 16 residues in the CDR3. From germline, CDR1 is SGHNT and CDR2 YYREEE (reference sequence).

V usage is TRBV29-1 and J usage is TRBJ1-3; no reliable D call. This CDR3 has 13 amino acids. Looked up from germline, CDR1 is SQVTM and CDR2 is ANQGSEA. V was shortened by 3 bases and J by 2 bases, with 8 bases between the two germline ends. The CDR3 coding sequence is TGCAGCGTTGATAAAGGCACTGGAAACACCATATATTTT. Its translation: CSVDKGTGNTIYF.

The chain uses TRBV6-5 and TRBJ1-1, with a weak D call TRBD1 (5 bases). Germline V gives CDR1 MNHEY, CDR2 SVGAGI. V lost 6 bases, J lost 1 base, and 15 bases lay in between. CDR3 size: 15 residues. This CDR3 reads CASRSRVFSNTEAFF. CDR3 DNA sequence: TGTGCCAGCAGGAGCAGGGTTTTTTCGAACACTGAAGCTTTCTTT.

V usage is TRBV2 and J usage is TRBJ2-3, with TRBD2 identical over 8 bases. The germline V gene encodes CDR1 SNHLY and CDR2 FYNNEI. Unmatched junction bases numbered 12, after V lost 7 bases and J lost 0 bases. The CDR3 contains 17 residues. The CDR3 DNA is TGTGCCAGCACCACGCTACTAGCGGAGGAGAGCACAGATACGCAGTATTTT. This encodes CASTTLLAEESTDTQYF. Full variable domain (outside the CDR3, taken from reference TRBV2 and TRBJ2-3): EPEVTQTPSHQVTQMGQEVILRCVPISNHLYFYWYRQILGQKVEFLVSFYNNEISEKSEIFDDQFSVERPDGSNFTLKIRSTKLEDSAMYFCASTTLLAEESTDTQYFGPGTRLTVL.

This clone has a single count. The CDR3 spells CASSSGVEGSYGYTF. CDR3 sequence (DNA): TGTGCCAGCAGCTCCGGAGTTGAGGGGTCCTATGGCTACACCTTC. The chain links TRBV7-8 to TRBJ1-2, with TRBD1 as a possible D gene (5 bases). Germline CDR1 SGHVS, CDR2 FQNEAQ. V was clipped by 4 bases and J by 4 bases, with 16 bases between them. The CDR3 spans 15 residues.

This chain connects TRBV19 to TRBJ2-1, with a possible D match to TRBD1 (6 bases). The V gene's germline CDR1 is LNHDA and CDR2 SQIVND (reference sequence). V was shortened by 3 bases and J by 15 bases, with 15 bases between the two germline ends. This CDR3 comprises 12 residues. CDR3 nucleotides: TGTGCCAGTAGTATTGGTCAGGGGATGGGGTTCTTC. The encoded protein is CASSIGQGMGFF.

This rearrangement joins TRBV5-1 to TRBJ2-3, with D unresolved. The length of the CDR3 is 11 residues. Germline CDR1 is SGHRS and CDR2 is YFSETQ. V was shortened by 2 bases and J by 7 bases, with 5 bases between the two germline ends. CDR3 sequence (DNA): TGCGCCAGCAGCTTTTCAAATACGCAGTATTTT. It yields the protein CASSFSNTQYF. Using reference TRBV5-1 and TRBJ2-3 for the parts outside the CDR3, the full variable domain is KAGVTQTPRYLIKTRGQQVTLSCSPISGHRSVSWYQQTPGQGLQFLFEYFSETQRNKGNFPGRFSGRQFSNSRSEMNVSTLELGDSALYLCASSFSNTQYFGPGTRLTVL.

The rearrangement links TRBV28 to TRBJ1-1; the D is unclear. The germline V and J ends were trimmed by 4 bases and 3 bases, with 15 bases remaining between them. CDR1 and CDR2 from the germline V gene are MDHEN and SYDVKM. The CDR3 length is 15 residues. The CDR3 bases are TGTGCCAGCAGTTATAGGGAGCGCAGGTACACTGAAGCTTTCTTT. Its translation is CASSYRERRYTEAFF.

The chain recombines TRBV6-6 with TRBJ1-5, with TRBD1 identical over 8 bases. V gave up 5 bases and J gave up 6 bases; unmatched junction bases: 3. Per germline, CDR1 MNHNY and CDR2 SVGAGI (reference sequence). The CDR3 covers 13 residues. The CDR3 here is CASSPGTGQPQHF. The DNA for the CDR3 is TGTGCCAGCAGTCCCGGGACAGGTCAGCCCCAGCATTTT.

This clone was observed a single time. In nucleotides, the CDR3 is TGTGCCAGCAACTCCCGGGAAGGCTACACCTTC. Its protein is CASNSREGYTF. V is TRBV9 and J is TRBJ1-2, with no clear D. Germline V gene data show CDR1 as SGDLS and CDR2 as YYNGEE. Trimming took off 6 bases at V and 8 bases at J, with 11 bases between the two ends. The CDR3 is made up of 11 amino acids.

The V gene is TRBV28, the J gene TRBJ2-5; TRBD1 is a possible D gene (6 bases). Germline V gene sequence: CDR1 MDHEN, CDR2 SYDVKM. The CDR3 sequence is 16 residues long. V shed 7 bases and J shed 0 bases, with 18 bases lying between them. The CDR3 is CASNPPQGHHQETQYF. The CDR3 nucleotides are TGTGCCAGCAACCCCCCCCAGGGACACCACCAAGAGACCCAGTACTTC.

V usage is TRBV7-2 and J usage is TRBJ1-2; the D is unclear. The germline V gene encodes CDR1 SGHTA and CDR2 FQGNSA. Deletions cut 6 bases from V and 3 bases from J, with 11 bases between. The CDR3 is 13 residues long. Here the CDR3 reads CASSPDRDYGYTF. In nucleotides, the CDR3 is TGTGCCAGCAGTCCGGATAGGGACTATGGCTACACCTTC.

The chain couples TRBV4-3 to TRBJ2-7; weak D call: TRBD2 (5 bases). CDR3 size: 14 residues. Germline lookup yields CDR1 LGHNA and CDR2 YSLEER. Trimming stripped 5 bases from V and 6 bases from J, with 17 bases between. CDR3 loop: CASSASVRGSEQYF. The CDR3 bases are TGCGCCAGCAGCGCCAGCGTACGGGGATCCGAGCAGTACTTC.

J is TRBJ2-5 and V is TRBV7-9; D unclear. Trimming shortened V by 2 bases and J by 5 bases, and 6 bases separated the two germline ends. The germline V gene encodes CDR1 SEHNR and CDR2 FQNEAQ (reference sequence). This CDR3 contains 12 residues. CDR3 in DNA: TGTGCCAGCAGCTTATGGGTGGAGACCCAGTACTTC. Translating gives CASSLWVETQYF.

The chain carries TRBV4-1 and TRBJ1-5, with D perhaps TRBD1 (6 bases). Trimming took 0 bases from V and 6 from J, leaving 15 bases between them. The CDR3 runs to 16 residues. Germline CDR1 reads MGHRA; CDR2 reads YSYEKL. The DNA for the CDR3 is TGCGCCAGCAGCCAAGAGCGGGGGGCGCGGAGTCAGCCCCAGCATTTT. It translates to CASSQERGARSQPQHF.

This sequence joins TRBV9 and TRBJ1-3; D is unclear. In germline, CDR1 is SGDLS, CDR2 YYNGEE. Trimming shortened V by 0 bases and J by 3 bases, and 10 bases separated the two germline ends. The CDR3 is 15 amino acids. The CDR3 loop reads CASSVDHLGGNTIYF. CDR3 nucleotides: TGTGCCAGCAGCGTAGATCACCTAGGTGGAAACACCATATATTTT.